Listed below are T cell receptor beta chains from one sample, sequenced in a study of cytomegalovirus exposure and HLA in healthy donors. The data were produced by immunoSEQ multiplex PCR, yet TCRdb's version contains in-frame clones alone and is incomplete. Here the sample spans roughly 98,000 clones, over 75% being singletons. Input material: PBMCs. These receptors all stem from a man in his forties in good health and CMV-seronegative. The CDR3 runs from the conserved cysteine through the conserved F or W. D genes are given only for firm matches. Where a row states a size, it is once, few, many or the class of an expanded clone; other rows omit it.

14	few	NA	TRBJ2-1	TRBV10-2	TGCGCCAGCAGTGAGTCGGCAGGGTACAATGAGCAGTTCTTC	CASSESAGYNEQFF
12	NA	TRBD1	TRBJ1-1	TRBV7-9	TGTGCCAGCGACAGGGTGAACACTGAAGCTTTCTTT	CASDRVNTEAFF
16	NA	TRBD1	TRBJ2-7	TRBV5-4	TGTGCCAGCAGCCCCACAGGGGGCAGGGCGCTCTACGAGCAGTACTTC	CASSPTGGRALYEQYF
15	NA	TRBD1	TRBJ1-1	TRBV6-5	TGTGCCAGCACAAAAACAGGGGCGCCGAACACTGAAGCTTTCTTT	CASTKTGAPNTEAFF
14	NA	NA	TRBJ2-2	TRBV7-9	TGTGCCAGCAGCTTAGCCAGTAACACCGGGGAGCTGTTTTTT	CASSLASNTGELFF
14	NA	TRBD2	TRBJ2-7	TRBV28	TGTGCCAGCACCCCTCTAGCGGGGGTGTACGAGCAGTACTTC	CASTPLAGVYEQYF
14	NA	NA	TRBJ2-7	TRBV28	TGTGCCAGCACCAGCGGAGATACCTCCTACGAGCAGTACTTC	CASTSGDTSYEQYF
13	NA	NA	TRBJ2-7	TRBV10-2	TGCGCCAGCAGTGGTCCAGGGACTTACGAGCAGTACTTC	CASSGPGTYEQYF
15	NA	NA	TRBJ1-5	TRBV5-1	TGCGCCAGCAGCATTGTTCCAGGGTTAAATCAGCCCCAGCATTTT	CASSIVPGLNQPQHF
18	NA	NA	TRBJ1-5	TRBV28	TGTGCCAGCAGTTTATCTCTCGAGTCAGGGATAGGTAACCAGCCCCAGCATTTT	CASSLSLESGIGNQPQHF
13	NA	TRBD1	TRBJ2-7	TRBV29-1	TGCAGCGTTGCAGGGGGCTCAACCTACGAGCAGTACTTC	CSVAGGSTYEQYF
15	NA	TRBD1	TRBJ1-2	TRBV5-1	TGCGCCAGCAGCTTGGAAGGGCAGGGGGTAGGTGGCTACACCTTC	CASSLEGQGVGGYTF
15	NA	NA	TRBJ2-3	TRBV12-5	TGTGCTAGTGGTTACCTCCAGGGGACCACAGATACGCAGTATTTT	CASGYLQGTTDTQYF
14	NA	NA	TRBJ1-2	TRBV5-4	TGTGCCAGCAGCTCGGAACAGGCTAACTATGGCTACACCTTC	CASSSEQANYGYTF
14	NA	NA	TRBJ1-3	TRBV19	TGTGCCACCGGGAGGCCGAGCTCTGGAAACACCATATATTTT	CATGRPSSGNTIYF
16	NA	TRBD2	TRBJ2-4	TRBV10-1	TGCGCCAGCAGTGAGTCACTAGCGGGGTCTAAAAACATTCAGTACTTC	CASSESLAGSKNIQYF
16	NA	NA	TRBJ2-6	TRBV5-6	TGTGCCAGCAGCTTGGCCGGGGATACTGGGGCCAACGTCCTGACTTTC	CASSLAGDTGANVLTF
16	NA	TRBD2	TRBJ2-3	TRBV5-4	TGTGCCAGCAGCTGGTCTAGCGGGGGGGCCTCAGATACGCAGTATTTT	CASSWSSGGASDTQYF
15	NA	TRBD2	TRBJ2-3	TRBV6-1	TGTGCCAGCAGTATAGGACTAGCGGGAACAGATACGCAGTATTTT	CASSIGLAGTDTQYF
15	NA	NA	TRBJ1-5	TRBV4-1	TGCGCCAGCAGCCAAGTGGGCCCTCGCAATCAGCCCCAGCATTTT	CASSQVGPRNQPQHF
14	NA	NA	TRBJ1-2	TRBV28	TGTGCCAGCAGCCAGGACGGGGGATTCTATGGCTACACCTTC	CASSQDGGFYGYTF
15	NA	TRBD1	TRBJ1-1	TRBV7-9	TGTGCCAGCAGACTTCCGGGACAGGGAGACACTGAAGCTTTCTTT	CASRLPGQGDTEAFF
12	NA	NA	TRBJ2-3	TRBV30	TGTGCCTGGGCAGGGATTCCAGATACGCAGTATTTT	CAWAGIPDTQYF
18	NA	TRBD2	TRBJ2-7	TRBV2	TGTGCCAGCAGGGAGAAGGGACTAGCGGGGGACGACTCCTACGAGCAGTACTTC	CASREKGLAGDDSYEQYF
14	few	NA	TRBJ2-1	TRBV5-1	TGCGCCAGCAGCGCGGGAAGGTCCTACAATGAGCAGTTCTTC	CASSAGRSYNEQFF
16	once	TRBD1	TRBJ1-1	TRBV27	TGTGCCAGCAGTGTGGGACAGGAGGGTTTGGACACTGAAGCTTTCTTT	CASSVGQEGLDTEAFF
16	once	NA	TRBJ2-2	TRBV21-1	TGTGCCAGCAGCAAAAGGGGCCGGGACAGGATCGGGGAGCTGTTTTTT	CASSKRGRDRIGELFF
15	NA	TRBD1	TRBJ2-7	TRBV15	TGTGCCACCAGCAGAGAGGACAGGGGGACTTACGAGCAGTACTTC	CATSREDRGTYEQYF
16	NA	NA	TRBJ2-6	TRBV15	TGTGCCACCAGCAGAGATCAGGGCTCTGGGGCCAACGTCCTGACTTTC	CATSRDQGSGANVLTF
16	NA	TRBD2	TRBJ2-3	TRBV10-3	TGTGCCATCAGACCGGGACTAGCGGGGGGCACAGATACGCAGTATTTT	CAIRPGLAGGTDTQYF
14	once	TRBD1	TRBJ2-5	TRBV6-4	TGTGCCAGCAGGGGACAGGGATTCCAAGAGACCCAGTACTTC	CASRGQGFQETQYF
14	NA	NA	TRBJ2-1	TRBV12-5	TGTGCTAGTGGTCCCGGTGAGAGGTTCAATGAGCAGTTCTTC	CASGPGERFNEQFF
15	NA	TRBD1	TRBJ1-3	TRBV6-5	TGTGCCAGCAGTTACGACAGGGGCTCTGGAAACACCATATATTTT	CASSYDRGSGNTIYF
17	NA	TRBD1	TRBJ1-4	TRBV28	TGTGCCAGCAGTCTCTCACAGGGGTCCACCGGAGATGAAAAACTGTTTTTT	CASSLSQGSTGDEKLFF
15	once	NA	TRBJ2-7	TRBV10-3	TGTGCCATCAGTCCACAGGGTCGTCTATCCTACGAGCAGTACTTC	CAISPQGRLSYEQYF
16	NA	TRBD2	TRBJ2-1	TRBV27	TGTGCCAGCAGTCGCACCGGGACTAGGGCCTACAATGAGCAGTTCTTC	CASSRTGTRAYNEQFF
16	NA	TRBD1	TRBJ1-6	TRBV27	TGTGCCAGCAAACCGGGACAGGGCACGTATAATTCACCCCTCCACTTT	CASKPGQGTYNSPLHF
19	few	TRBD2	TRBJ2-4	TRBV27	TGTGCCAGCAGTGTATTGAAGGCCGGGTCGGGGGGGCCTGTGAACATTCAGTACTTC	CASSVLKAGSGGPVNIQYF
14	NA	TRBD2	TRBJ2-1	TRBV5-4	TGTGCCAGCAGCCCCACACTAGCGTTCCATGAGCAGTTCTTC	CASSPTLAFHEQFF
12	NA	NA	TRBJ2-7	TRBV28	TGTGCCAGCAGTGCCGGAGACTACGAGCAGTACTTC	CASSAGDYEQYF
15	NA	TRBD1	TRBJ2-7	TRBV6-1	TGTGCCAGCAGCGACCCCGCGACAGGGGGCGGTGGGCAGTACTTC	CASSDPATGGGGQYF
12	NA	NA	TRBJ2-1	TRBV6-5	TGTGCCAGCAGCCGAGGAAGCAATGAGCAGTTCTTC	CASSRGSNEQFF
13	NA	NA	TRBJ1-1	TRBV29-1	TGCAGCGTCCGCAACCTGAGGGACACTGAAGCTTTCTTT	CSVRNLRDTEAFF
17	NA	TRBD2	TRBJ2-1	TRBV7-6	TGTGCCAGCAGCTTAGGGGGACTAGCGGGAGGGCGGGGTGAGCAGTTCTTC	CASSLGGLAGGRGEQFF
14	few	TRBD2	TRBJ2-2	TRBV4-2	TGTGCCAGCAGCGGCGGGAGGGTGGCCGGGGAGCTGTTTTTT	CASSGGRVAGELFF